One and the same sample provided the 23 T cell receptor beta chains below, sequenced in a study of PD-L1 blockade in urothelial cancer. This sample's time point: pretreatment peripheral blood. Generated by immunoSEQ multiplex PCR, the TCRdb table keeps only in-frame clones and is missing some. The repertoire holds tens of thousands of clones, with 80% to 90% as singletons. The sequences come from PBMCs, collected around atezolizumab (anti-PD-L1) treatment. The receptors come from a man between 60 and 75 years old with urothelial cancer.

The chain uses TRBV18 and TRBJ2-1, with D maybe TRBD2 (6 bases). This CDR3 region has 14 residues. Germline CDR1 and CDR2: KGHSH and LQKENI. V was shortened by 2 bases and J by 12 bases, with 17 bases between the two germline ends. CDR3 protein: CASSPGFSTRVQFF. CDR3 DNA: TGTGCCAGCTCACCAGGATTCTCGACTAGAGTGCAGTTCTTC.

The gene calls are TRBV5-1 and TRBJ2-7; 8 nucleotides line up with TRBD1. This CDR3 spans 14 amino acids. The V gene end was trimmed by 4 bases and the J gene end by 2 bases; junction bases not matched to a gene: 5. Germline V CDR1 and CDR2: SGHRS, YFSETQ. The CDR3 DNA follows: TGCGCCAGCAGCCCCGGGACAGGACCCTACGAGCAGTACTTC. It yields the protein CASSPGTGPYEQYF.

The chain links TRBV27 to TRBJ2-1, with a weak D call TRBD2 (6 bases). Germline CDR1 MNHEY, CDR2 SMNVEV (reference sequence). Trimming took 7 bases from V and 4 from J, leaving 17 bases between them. The CDR3 has 15 residues. CDR3 loop: CASTLGRPGYNEQFF. The CDR3 nucleotides are TGTGCCAGCACCCTGGGGAGGCCCGGGTACAATGAGCAGTTCTTC.

This clone has just a few counts. This chain's CDR3 is CASSFGDRVNYGYTF. In nucleotides, the CDR3 is TGTGCCAGCAGCTTTGGAGACAGGGTTAACTATGGCTACACCTTC. This chain uses TRBV5-6 with TRBJ1-2, with 7 bases lining up with TRBD1. Germline values: CDR1 SGHDT, CDR2 YYEEEE. V lost 2 bases and J lost 1; bases outside the gene matches: 5. CDR3 length equals 15 residues.

The chain recombines TRBV7-3 with TRBJ2-1; perhaps TRBD1 as D (7 bases). The CDR3 has 15 residues. The V end was cut by 2 bases, the J end by 7 bases, with 15 bases between. Looked up from germline, CDR1 is SGHTA and CDR2 is FQGTGA. CDR3 DNA sequence: TGTGCCAGCAGCTTATATGCGGGACAGTCAAATGAGCAGTTCTTC. The encoded protein is CASSLYAGQSNEQFF.

This chain links TRBV28 with TRBJ1-5, with no clear D. The germline gives CDR1 MDHEN, CDR2 SYDVKM. CDR3 length: 12 residues. Trimming cost V 3 bases and J 9 bases, with 9 bases left between them. In DNA, the CDR3 is TGTGCCAGCAGTTTGTCTGGGAGGCCCCAGCATTTT. Its translation: CASSLSGRPQHF.

The chain recombines TRBV27 with TRBJ2-3; 7 nucleotides match TRBD1. The CDR3 length is 16 residues. Trimming cost V 6 bases and J 4 bases; bases outside gene matches: 13. Germline values: CDR1 MNHEY, CDR2 SMNVEV (reference sequence). The CDR3 coding sequence is TGTGCCAGCAGGACATTAAGGGCAGGGGGTCCAGATACGCAGTATTTT. Its translation: CASRTLRAGGPDTQYF.

The V and J genes are TRBV13 and TRBJ2-3, with D perhaps matching TRBD2 (6 bases). The germline V gene encodes CDR1 PRHDT and CDR2 FYEKMQ (reference sequence). This CDR3 has 18 residues. Trimming shortened V by 0 bases and J by 0 bases, and 16 bases separated the two germline ends. Here the CDR3 DNA reads TGTGCCAGCAGCTTAGGCCCTATGGGCGGGAAGAGCACAGATACGCAGTATTTT. Encoded protein: CASSLGPMGGKSTDTQYF.

The chain joins TRBV11-2 to TRBJ1-1; 9 bases map to TRBD1. The CDR3 totals 14 residues. The V gene's germline CDR1 is SGHAT and CDR2 FQNNGV. Trimming cost V 5 bases and J 3 bases; bases outside gene matches: 4. CDR3 protein: CASSMGQGYTEAFF. In DNA, the CDR3 is TGTGCCAGCAGCATGGGACAGGGATACACTGAAGCTTTCTTT.

The J gene is TRBJ1-5, the V gene TRBV6-1; maybe TRBD1 (5 bases). The CDR3 totals 14 residues. Looked up from germline, CDR1 is MNHNS and CDR2 is SASEGT. V lost 7 bases and J 3 bases, leaving 13 bases between the germline ends. The CDR3 loop is CASNQDNPNQPQHF. The CDR3 nucleotides read TGTGCCAGCAACCAGGACAACCCCAATCAGCCCCAGCATTTT.

The V call is TRBV6-6, the J call TRBJ2-1; D uncertain. Germline V CDR1 and CDR2: MNHNY, SVGAGI (reference sequence). V lost 6 bases, J lost 9 bases, and 18 bases lay in between. The length of the CDR3 is 14 residues. The CDR3, as DNA: TGTGCCAGCAGCGTAATCGAAATTGAGAGTGAGCAGTTCTTC. Translated, it gives CASSVIEIESEQFF.

This chain joins TRBV18 and TRBJ2-6; no reliable D call. V was shortened by 4 bases and J by 5 bases, with 15 bases between the two germline ends. Germline lookup yields CDR1 KGHSH and CDR2 LQKENI. The CDR3 runs 16 residues. The CDR3 spells CASSQTASRRANVLTF. CDR3 nucleotides: TGTGCCAGCTCACAAACAGCCAGCCGGAGGGCCAACGTCCTGACTTTC.

J is TRBJ2-1 and V is TRBV27; no clear D gene. Germline V lookup: CDR1 MNHEY, CDR2 SMNVEV (reference sequence). There are 14 residues in the CDR3. Trimming removed 3 bases from V and 2 bases from J, with 8 bases in between. CDR3 coding DNA: TGTGCCAGCAGTTTTCAGGTTCCCTACAATGAGCAGTTCTTC. This codes for CASSFQVPYNEQFF.

The chain joins TRBV5-6 to TRBJ1-1; D gene ambiguous. Trimming cost V 0 bases and J 0 bases, with 6 bases left between them. The CDR3 totals 14 residues. Germline lookup yields CDR1 SGHDT and CDR2 YYEEEE. CDR3: CASSLDAVNTEAFF. DNA for the CDR3: TGTGCCAGCAGCTTGGACGCGGTGAACACTGAAGCTTTCTTT.

V usage is TRBV28 and J usage is TRBJ1-5; TRBD1 aligns across 7 bases. J lost 4 bases, V lost 3 bases, and 3 bases had no gene match. From germline, CDR1 is MDHEN and CDR2 SYDVKM. The CDR3 has 14 residues. Written as DNA, the CDR3 is TGTGCCAGCAGTTTCTCCAGGGGGAATCAGCCCCAGCATTTT. Its protein is CASSFSRGNQPQHF.

This chain links TRBV4-1 with TRBJ1-2, with 8 bases lining up with TRBD1. Germline V gene lookup returns CDR1 MGHRA and CDR2 YSYEKL. J lost 2 bases, V lost 6 bases, and 14 bases had no gene match. The CDR3 extends over 17 amino acids. The CDR3 loop reads CASRSTGGDRANYGYTF. CDR3 coding DNA: TGCGCCAGCAGGAGCACAGGGGGGGATAGGGCCAACTATGGCTACACCTTC.

V and J are TRBV30 and TRBJ1-3; D unclear. Trimming pared 2 bases from V and 0 bases from J, leaving 23 bases between. CDR3 length equals 19 residues. CDR1 is GTSNPN, CDR2 SVGIG, per germline (reference sequence). The CDR3: CAWSLAGPSNSSSGNTIYF. In DNA form, the CDR3 reads TGTGCCTGGAGTCTTGCGGGCCCATCGAACTCCAGCTCTGGAAACACCATATATTTT.

This chain joins TRBV7-9 and TRBJ2-5; TRBD2 might be the D (6 bases). The V end was cut by 5 bases, the J end by 3 bases, with 19 bases between. In germline, CDR1 is SEHNR, CDR2 FQNEAQ (reference sequence). This CDR3 contains 16 residues. The CDR3 reads CASSVLGTPEKETQYF. As DNA, the CDR3 is TGTGCCAGCAGCGTTCTCGGGACTCCAGAAAAAGAGACCCAGTACTTC. Full variable domain (rest looked up from reference TRBV7-9 and TRBJ2-5): DTGVSQNPRHKITKRGQNVTFRCDPISEHNRLYWYRQTLGQGPEFLTYFQNEAQLEKSRLLSDRFSAERPKGSFSTLEIQRTEQGDSAMYLCASSVLGTPEKETQYFGPGTRLLVL.

This chain joins TRBV18 and TRBJ2-3; D is unresolved. The germline V gene encodes CDR1 KGHSH and CDR2 LQKENI. V was clipped by 2 bases and J by 4 bases, with 13 bases between them. This CDR3 is built from 15 residues. The CDR3 DNA follows: TGTGCCAGCTCACCAGCACCGTCCACAGCAGATACGCAGTATTTT. It codes for CASSPAPSTADTQYF.

V and J are TRBV25-1 and TRBJ1-1; the match to TRBD1 covers 9 bases. Germline lookup yields CDR1 MGHDK and CDR2 SYGVNS. V lost 5 bases and J lost 4; bases outside the gene matches: 11. The CDR3 has 16 amino acids. In DNA, the CDR3 is TGTGCCAGCAGTCCCCCCGGACAGGGGAGGGCCACTGAAGCTTTCTTT. As protein: CASSPPGQGRATEAFF. Combining the CDR3 with reference TRBV25-1 and TRBJ1-1 gives the whole variable domain EADIYQTPRYLVIGTGKKITLECSQTMGHDKMYWYQQDPGMELHLIHYSYGVNSTEKGDLSSESTVSRIRTEHFPLTLESARPSHTSQYLCASSPPGQGRATEAFFGQGTRLTVV.

This chain links TRBV5-1 with TRBJ1-4, with D hard to call. The CDR3 consists of 14 residues. V was trimmed by 3 bases and J by 5 bases, leaving 11 bases between them. Germline loops: CDR1 SGHRS, CDR2 YFSETQ. This CDR3 is CASSSTGGNEKLFF. CDR3 coding DNA: TGCGCCAGCAGCTCGACCGGCGGGAATGAAAAACTGTTTTTT.

The genes are TRBV19 and TRBJ1-1, with a possible D match to TRBD1 (5 bases). Germline loops: CDR1 LNHDA, CDR2 SQIVND (reference sequence). This CDR3 has 14 amino acids. The V end was cut by 5 bases, the J end by 3 bases, with 13 bases between. CDR3 in amino acids: CASSPSRGDTEAFF. The CDR3 nucleotides read TGTGCCAGTAGTCCGTCCCGGGGGGACACTGAAGCTTTCTTT.

This chain links TRBV5-6 with TRBJ1-3; unclear D gene. Germline values: CDR1 SGHDT, CDR2 YYEEEE. Between the trimmed V and J ends, which lost 0 bases and 0 bases, there was a span of 7 bases. The CDR3 is 15 amino acids. The CDR3 loop is CASSLGSSSGNTIYF. The CDR3 region has the DNA TGTGCCAGCAGCTTGGGCTCTAGCTCTGGAAACACCATATATTTT.